A selection of T cell receptor beta chains follows, all from one sample in a study of blood T cell repertoires in COVID-19. TCRdb's table, derived via immunoSEQ multiplex PCR, lists solely in-frame clones and lacks some. The repertoire holds some 130,000 clones, roughly nine tenths seen once, with roughly 5% in the top ten. The sample comprised peripheral blood. The receptors were sampled from a man in his sixties with COVID-19, enrolled during active disease. CDR3s include the opening cysteine and the closing phenylalanine or tryptophan. D genes are given only for firm matches.

v_gene: TRBV24-1; d_gene: -; j_gene: TRBJ2-1; CDR3nt: TGTGCCACCAGTGATTATACGGACAATGAGCAGTTCTTC; CDR3aa: CATSDYTDNEQFF
v_gene: TRBV28; d_gene: -; j_gene: TRBJ1-5; CDR3nt: TGTGCCAGCAGTTCCGACAGTAATCAGCCCCAGCATTTT; CDR3aa: CASSSDSNQPQHF
v_gene: TRBV7-3; d_gene: TRBD2; j_gene: TRBJ2-3; CDR3nt: TGTGCCAGCAGCTTAGGGAGGGGCACAGATACGCAGTATTTT; CDR3aa: CASSLGRGTDTQYF
v_gene: TRBV30; d_gene: -; j_gene: TRBJ1-5; CDR3nt: TGTGCCTGGAGTGACAGCCTCCCCAGCCAGCCCCAGCATTTT; CDR3aa: CAWSDSLPSQPQHF
v_gene: TRBV30; d_gene: -; j_gene: TRBJ2-3; CDR3nt: TGTGCCTGGAGCAGAAGCGGAGCTAGCACAGATACGCAGTATTTT; CDR3aa: CAWSRSGASTDTQYF
v_gene: TRBV5-1; d_gene: TRBD2; j_gene: TRBJ2-1; CDR3nt: TGCGCCAGCAGCTTTTTAGCGGGAGGCTCCTACAATGAGCAGTTCTTC; CDR3aa: CASSFLAGGSYNEQFF
v_gene: TRBV5-1; d_gene: -; j_gene: TRBJ2-7; CDR3nt: TGCGCCAGTACTAGTCCCTCAGCGGGCGAGCAGTACTTC; CDR3aa: CASTSPSAGEQYF
v_gene: TRBV11-3; d_gene: -; j_gene: TRBJ1-1; CDR3nt: TGTGCCAGCAGCTTACAGGTCCTCACTGAAGCTTTCTTT; CDR3aa: CASSLQVLTEAFF
v_gene: TRBV7-2; d_gene: -; j_gene: TRBJ2-7; CDR3nt: TGTGCCAGCAGCGCGACCGGACTCACCCACGAGCAGTACTTC; CDR3aa: CASSATGLTHEQYF
v_gene: TRBV9; d_gene: TRBD1; j_gene: TRBJ1-1; CDR3nt: TGTGCCAGCAGCGCCGCCGGGACAGGGTTCACTGAAGCTTTCTTT; CDR3aa: CASSAAGTGFTEAFF
v_gene: TRBV19; d_gene: TRBD2; j_gene: TRBJ2-7; CDR3nt: TGTGCCAGCCAGCATGGACTAGCGGGGTCCTACGAGCAGTACTTC; CDR3aa: CASQHGLAGSYEQYF
v_gene: TRBV14; d_gene: TRBD1; j_gene: TRBJ1-1; CDR3nt: TGTGCCAGCAGCTCCCGGGACAGGGGTTTTGAAGCTTTCTTT; CDR3aa: CASSSRDRGFEAFF
v_gene: TRBV6-5; d_gene: -; j_gene: TRBJ1-1; CDR3nt: TGTGCCAGCGAGGTGAGGATCGCTTTCTTT; CDR3aa: CASEVRIAFF